This T cell receptor (beta chain) was recorded in a study of T cell responses to AZD1222 COVID-19 vaccine. This CDR3 is 14 amino acids long. The germline gives CDR1 SGDLS, CDR2 YYNGEE. The trim removed 6 bases at V and 9 bases at J, leaving 10 bases unmatched. Some clones are missing from TCRdb's copy, which holds only in-frame ones; the method was immunoSEQ multiplex PCR. The table shows about 160,000 clones, with about nine tenths occurring only once. The study's findings and limits: Seropositivity was recorded at baseline in only a handful of AZD1222 recipients. Donors were mostly white British, more females; clonal diversity possibly underestimated. Within unmutated variant regions lay the reported targets of nearly half of spike-specific TCRs.

This clone was observed a single time. Its target is not known. The sequence came from an adult in good health. The material was peripheral blood, obtained on day 0 of AZD1222 vaccination. The V and J genes are TRBV9 and TRBJ2-1; the match to TRBD1 covers 9 bases. The CDR3 DNA reads TGTGCCAGCACCCGGGACAGGGCTCGGTCTGAGCAGTTCTTC. It codes for CASTRDRARSEQFF.